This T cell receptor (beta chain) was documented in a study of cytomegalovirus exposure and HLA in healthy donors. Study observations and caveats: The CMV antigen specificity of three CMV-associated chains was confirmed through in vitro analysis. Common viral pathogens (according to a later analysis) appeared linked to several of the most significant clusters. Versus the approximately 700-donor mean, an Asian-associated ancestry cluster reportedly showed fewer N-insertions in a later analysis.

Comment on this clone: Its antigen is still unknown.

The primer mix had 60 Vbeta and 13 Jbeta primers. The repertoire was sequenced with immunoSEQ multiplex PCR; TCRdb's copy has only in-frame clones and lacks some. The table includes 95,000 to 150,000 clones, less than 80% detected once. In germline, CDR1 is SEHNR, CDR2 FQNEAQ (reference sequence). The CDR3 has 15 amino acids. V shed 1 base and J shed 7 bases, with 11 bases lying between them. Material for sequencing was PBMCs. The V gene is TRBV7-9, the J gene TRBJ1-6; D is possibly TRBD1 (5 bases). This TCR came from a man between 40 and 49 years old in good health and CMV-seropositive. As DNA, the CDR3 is TGTGCCAGCAGCTTAGAATCAGGGCGGAATTCACCCCTCCACTTT. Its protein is CASSLESGRNSPLHF. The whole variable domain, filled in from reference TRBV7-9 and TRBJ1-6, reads DTGVSQNPRHKITKRGQNVTFRCDPISEHNRLYWYRQTLGQGPEFLTYFQNEAQLEKSRLLSDRFSAERPKGSFSTLEIQRTEQGDSAMYLCASSLESGRNSPLHFGNGTRLTVT.